The following is a T cell receptor beta chain sequence with its context. Original processing methods: The assay estimated nucleated cells by amplifying reference gene primers. The assay was immunoSEQ multiplex PCR, and TCRdb's table has in-frame clones only and misses some. That table is the source of V, J and clone size, and D and trimming were worked out from the DNA. The sample has 400,000 or so clones, 88% seen once. These data originate in a study of blood T cell repertoires in COVID-19. As for the study in general: The United States, Italy and Spain supplied acute and convalescent COVID-19 samples.

Germline lookup yields CDR1 KGHSH and CDR2 LQKENI. Trimming left V 4 bases short and J 7 bases short, with 17 bases between. The CDR3 totals 15 residues. The clonotype comes from a woman aged 40 to 49 with acute COVID-19. The V call is TRBV18, the J call TRBJ1-5, with D tentatively TRBD1 (6 bases). Sequenced input: PBMCs or T cells enriched from blood (not recorded which). CDR3 in DNA: TGTGCCAGCTCACAGACCCTAACAGGGACCCAGCCCCAGCATTTT. It encodes CASSQTLTGTQPQHF.